This record covers a single TCR beta chain. Its antigen is not known. The record originates from a study of cytotoxic CD8 clonotypes in ibrutinib-treated CLL. The method was immunoSEQ multiplex PCR; TCRdb's version includes in-frame clones alone and lacks a portion of them. The data contain about 14,000 clones, approximately 70% of them singletons. Study-wide findings and caveats: Having risen at ibrutinib response, clonality had fallen back toward baseline by progression.

CDR3 length: 16 amino acids. With 6 bases removed from V and 2 bases from J, the gap between germline ends came to 20 bases. Germline assignment: CDR1 SGHRS and CDR2 YFSETQ. The sample here was PBMCs, taken before ibrutinib treatment. This TCR came from a human donor with chronic lymphocytic leukemia. This chain uses TRBV5-1 with TRBJ2-5, with D possibly matching TRBD2 (6 bases). Here the CDR3 DNA reads TGCGCCAGCAACCTAGCCCCGGGACTGGGACAAGAGACCCAGTACTTC. This gives the protein CASNLAPGLGQETQYF. Supplemented by reference TRBV5-1 and TRBJ2-5, the full variable domain reads KAGVTQTPRYLIKTRGQQVTLSCSPISGHRSVSWYQQTPGQGLQFLFEYFSETQRNKGNFPGRFSGRQFSNSRSEMNVSTLELGDSALYLCASNLAPGLGQETQYFGPGTRLLVL.